These 6 T cell receptor beta chains were all obtained from the same sample, sequenced in a study of PD-1 blockade in mismatch repair-deficient tumors. Sequencing used immunoSEQ multiplex PCR; TCRdb keeps in-frame clones, though not all of them. Found here are 60,000 to 70,000 clones, 88% of them singletons; the top ten hold approximately 15%. The material was peripheral blood, obtained 52 weeks after starting pembrolizumab. These receptors were obtained from an adult with mismatch repair-deficient cancer.

This chain links TRBV9 with TRBJ2-2; TRBD2 matches 7 bases. Trimming took 0 bases from V and 4 from J; bases not matched to a gene: 3. This CDR3 is built from 15 residues. The V gene's germline CDR1 is SGDLS and CDR2 YYNGEE. CDR3: CASSVGGSRTGELFF. As DNA, the CDR3 is TGTGCCAGCAGCGTAGGCGGGAGTCGCACCGGGGAGCTGTTTTTT.

Here the CDR3 DNA reads TGTGCCAGCCGGGACAGGGGGGGGACCCAGTACTTC. Translating gives CASRDRGGTQYF. The J gene is TRBJ2-5, the V gene TRBV25-1; 11 bases map to TRBD1. This CDR3 comprises 12 residues. Germline CDR1 MGHDK, CDR2 SYGVNS. V shed 8 bases and J 7 bases; nucleotides not matched to a gene: 3.

CDR3 coding DNA: TGCGCCAGCAGCCAGGCCCAGGGCATGAACACTGAAGCTTTCTTT. Protein: CASSQAQGMNTEAFF. V is TRBV4-1 and J is TRBJ1-1; maybe TRBD1 (5 bases). Per the germline V gene, CDR1 is MGHRA and CDR2 is YSYEKL. Trimming removed 3 bases from V and 0 bases from J, with 11 bases in between. The CDR3 runs 15 residues.

This clone was detected once. The V call is TRBV4-1, the J call TRBJ2-7; D perhaps matches TRBD2 (6 bases). This CDR3 contains 16 residues. Germline CDR1 and CDR2: MGHRA and YSYEKL. Deletions cut 0 bases from V and 0 bases from J, with 12 bases between. The CDR3 DNA reads as TGCGCCAGCAGCCAAGAGATGGCGGGGAGCTCCTACGAGCAGTACTTC. This sequence encodes CASSQEMAGSSYEQYF.

The rearrangement links TRBV6-6 to TRBJ2-5; 9 nucleotides agree with TRBD1. CDR3 length equals 12 residues. V trimming: 11 bases; J trimming: 5 bases; junction bases outside the gene matches: 6. The germline V gene encodes CDR1 MNHNY and CDR2 SVGAGI (reference sequence). The CDR3 DNA reads TGTGCCGTACAGGGGGCAAGGGAGACCCAGTACTTC. This encodes CAVQGARETQYF.

V gene TRBV14 combines with J gene TRBJ2-1, with D possibly TRBD2 on 5 matching bases. The V end lost 5 bases, the J end lost 0 bases, and 8 bases lay between the germline ends. There are 14 residues in the CDR3. Germline values: CDR1 SGHDN, CDR2 FVKESK. CDR3 in amino acids: CASSIAFSYNEQFF. DNA of the CDR3: TGTGCCAGCAGCATAGCGTTCTCCTACAATGAGCAGTTCTTC.